Following are 7 T cell receptor beta chains from one sample sequenced in a study of type 1 regulatory T cells. These TCRs are of unknown antigen specificity. MiXCR was run by TCRdb on the reads, yielding one entry per CDR3 protein. The table includes 20,000 to 30,000 distinct CDR3 sequences, just under 75% detected once. Sequenced input: cultured T cells, either the whole culture or a sorted T cell fraction (not recorded which). Subset described: Tr1-enriched cell product generated in vitro against host alloantigens. Receptor source: a human donor in good health.

The J gene is TRBJ2-3, the V gene TRBV7-2; maybe TRBD1 (7 bases). V was trimmed by 5 bases and J by 1 base, leaving 13 bases between them. The CDR3 runs to 15 residues. Germline values: CDR1 SGHTA, CDR2 FQGNSA. CDR3 in DNA: TGTGCCAGCAGCAAGCAGGGGGGAGGCACAGATACGCAGTATTTT. Translation gives CASSKQGGGTDTQYF.

The chain carries TRBV10-3 and TRBJ2-1; perhaps TRBD2 as D (7 bases). In germline, CDR1 is ENHRY, CDR2 SYGVKD. CDR3 size: 14 residues. The V end lost 3 bases, the J end lost 4 bases, and 10 bases lay between the germline ends. The CDR3 here is CAISDGGQYNEQFF. CDR3 nucleotide sequence: TGTGCCATCAGTGACGGGGGGCAGTACAATGAGCAGTTCTTC.

The chain employs TRBV20-1 and TRBJ2-7; no definite D call. V dropped 3 bases and J dropped 5 bases, with 8 bases sitting between them. The CDR3 consists of 11 residues. CDR1 is DFQATT, CDR2 SNEGSKA, per germline (reference sequence). For the CDR3, the DNA is TGCAGTGCTAGTCTTGGCGACGAGCAGTACTTC. Protein sequence: CSASLGDEQYF.

The V gene is TRBV7-2, the J gene TRBJ1-2; D is perhaps TRBD1 (5 bases). V lost 5 bases to trimming and J lost 0 bases, with 13 bases between them. Looked up from germline, CDR1 is SGHTA and CDR2 is FQGNSA. CDR3 length: 15 residues. CDR3 residues: CASSPTGGTNYGYTF. The CDR3 DNA is TGTGCCAGCAGCCCGACGGGGGGGACTAACTATGGCTACACCTTC.

The chain recombines TRBV5-1 with TRBJ1-6, with 8 bases matching TRBD1. The CDR3 consists of 19 residues. Per the germline V gene, CDR1 is SGHRS and CDR2 is YFSETQ. V trimming: 0 bases; J trimming: 0 bases; junction bases outside the gene matches: 8. The CDR3 here is CASSLARDRLSSYNSPLHF. The CDR3, as DNA: TGCGCCAGCAGCTTGGCCAGGGACAGGCTGAGCTCCTATAATTCACCCCTCCACTTT.

V usage is TRBV19 and J usage is TRBJ1-5; D perhaps matches TRBD1 (5 bases). Germline CDR1 reads LNHDA; CDR2 reads SQIVND (reference sequence). Between the trimmed V and J ends, which lost 5 bases and 7 bases, there was a span of 18 bases. The CDR3 has 15 residues. The CDR3 loop reads CASSGTDPGRQPQHF. The CDR3 nucleotides are TGTGCCAGTAGTGGGACGGACCCAGGCCGGCAGCCCCAGCATTTT.

J is TRBJ2-2 and V is TRBV6-5; D is unresolved. Germline V lookup: CDR1 MNHEY, CDR2 SVGAGI. Trimming took 5 bases from V and 4 from J, leaving 17 bases between them. The CDR3 is made up of 16 amino acids. The CDR3 DNA sequence: TGTGCCAGCAGTATCGGGCTGGGGTTCGGCACCGGGGAGCTGTTTTTT. Residues: CASSIGLGFGTGELFF.